The present entry profiles one TCR beta chain with its context. In the sorted-subset replicate PCRs, around 0.2 ug DNA, 30,000 or so T cell genomes, was used. The repertoire was sequenced with immunoSEQ multiplex PCR; TCRdb's copy has only in-frame clones and lacks some. The table shows 400,000 or so clones, with about 96% occurring only once. This sample is drawn from a study of shared clonotypes between healthy human individuals. This CDR3 region has 17 residues. V lost 4 bases and J lost 2, with 19 bases in between. The germline V gene has CDR1 MNHEY and CDR2 SMNVEV (reference sequence). All the donors were Caucasian adults who lived in Nashville, Tennessee.

This chain joins TRBV27 and TRBJ2-3, with D perhaps TRBD2 (6 bases). Sequenced: memory CD8+ T cells sorted from blood. Described subset: CD45RO+ cells pooled with CCR7-negative TemRA cells. The source is a man younger than 40 in good health. CDR3 sequence: CASSYTERGDFTDTQYF. DNA of the CDR3: TGTGCCAGCAGTTATACCGAGAGAGGGGACTTCACAGATACGCAGTATTTT.